The rows below give T cell receptor beta chains drawn from one sample of a study of blood T cell repertoires in COVID-19. Clones were read by immunoSEQ multiplex PCR, and TCRdb kept only the in-frame ones, dropping some. The table has some 490,000 clones, 80% to 90% seen once; the top ten hold 3% to 3.5%. Sequencing was done on a sample of peripheral blood. Receptors were obtained from a human donor in a cohort sampled during active COVID-19. CDR3s include the opening cysteine and the closing phenylalanine or tryptophan. D genes are given only for firm matches. Expanded clones are given a class, and other clones once, few, many or no size at all.

CASSGLAGGETQYF	TGTGCCAGTAGTGGGCTAGCGGGAGGAGAGACCCAGTACTTC	TRBV19	TRBD2	NA	TRBJ2-5
CASSFVSGRGNNEQFF	TGTGCCAGCAGCTTCGTAAGCGGGAGGGGAAACAATGAGCAGTTCTTC	TRBV5-4	TRBD2	few	TRBJ2-1
CASSSRYEQYF	TGTGCCAGCAGCTCCCGGTACGAGCAGTACTTC	TRBV7-2	NA	NA	TRBJ2-7
CASSLGQANYGYTF	TGTGCCAGTAGCCTGGGACAGGCTAACTATGGCTACACCTTC	TRBV19	TRBD1	NA	TRBJ1-2
CASSQAGGRSYEQYF	TGTGCCAGCAGCCAAGCGGGAGGGCGCTCCTACGAGCAGTACTTC	TRBV3-1/TRBV3-2	TRBD2	once	TRBJ2-7
CASSLERGYNEQFF	TGTGCCAGCAGCTTAGAGCGCGGTTACAATGAGCAGTTCTTC	TRBV11-2	NA	NA	TRBJ2-1
CAWTGSSNYGYTF	TGTGCCTGGACAGGGTCGTCTAACTATGGCTACACCTTC	TRBV30	NA	NA	TRBJ1-2
CASSLEGETEAFF	TGTGCCAGCAGCTTAGAGGGCGAGACTGAAGCTTTCTTT	TRBV11-3	NA	NA	TRBJ1-1
CASSKQGGASNSYGYTF	TGTGCCAGCAGCAAACAGGGGGGCGCTTCCAACTCCTATGGCTACACCTTC	TRBV7-2	TRBD1	many	TRBJ1-2
CASSQRHTNQPQHF	TGTGCCAGCAGCCAACGACATACCAATCAGCCCCAGCATTTT	TRBV3-1/TRBV3-2	NA	NA	TRBJ1-5
CASSIEQSIAPEVYGYTF	TGTGCCAGTAGTATAGAGCAGTCCATCGCCCCCGAGGTCTATGGCTACACCTTC	TRBV19	NA	once	TRBJ1-2
CASSPGSPHSPLHF	TGTGCCAGCAGCCCCGGGTCACCCCATTCACCCCTCCACTTT	TRBV2	NA	NA	TRBJ1-6
CASSQAGTSGYEQYF	TGCGCCAGCAGCCAAGCCGGGACTAGCGGTTACGAGCAGTACTTC	TRBV4-3	TRBD2	NA	TRBJ2-7
CAWSVLIGGEQFF	TGTGCCTGGAGTGTACTAATAGGGGGTGAGCAGTTCTTC	TRBV30	NA	NA	TRBJ2-1
CASSLSTGNSYEQYF	TGTGCCAGCAGTTTATCGACCGGGAATTCCTACGAGCAGTACTTC	TRBV27	NA	NA	TRBJ2-7
CASSATGWTEAFF	TGTGCCAGCAGTGCGACAGGGTGGACTGAAGCTTTCTTT	TRBV2	TRBD1	NA	TRBJ1-1
CASSLGLLQETQYF	TGTGCCAGCAGCTTAGGACTTTTACAAGAGACCCAGTACTTC	TRBV7-9	NA	NA	TRBJ2-5
CGTGRVFGNQPQHF	TGCGGGACAGGGAGAGTCTTTGGCAATCAGCCCCAGCATTTT	TRBV19	TRBD1	NA	TRBJ1-5
CASSQAGQHNEQFF	TGTGCCAGCAGCCAAGCGGGACAGCACAATGAGCAGTTCTTC	TRBV3-1/TRBV3-2	TRBD1	NA	TRBJ2-1
CASSLNPGQGETQYF	TGCGCCAGCAGCTTGAATCCAGGGCAAGGGGAGACCCAGTACTTC	TRBV5-1	NA	NA	TRBJ2-5
CATSREGSDNSPLHF	TGTGCCACCAGCAGAGAGGGGAGCGATAATTCACCCCTCCACTTT	TRBV15	NA	few	TRBJ1-6
CASSLATGGRSYEQYF	TGTGCCAGCAGCTTAGCAACGGGAGGGCGATCTTACGAGCAGTACTTC	TRBV7-8	TRBD2	NA	TRBJ2-7
CASNVRDRGHDAFF	TGTGCCAGTAACGTCCGGGACAGGGGTCATGATGCTTTCTTT	TRBV19	TRBD1	NA	TRBJ1-1
CASSLAQREFAEAFF	TGCGCCAGCAGCTTGGCCCAGAGGGAATTTGCTGAAGCTTTCTTT	TRBV5-1	NA	NA	TRBJ1-1
CASSLHGSGTGELFF	TGTGCCAGCAGCTTACACGGGAGTGGGACCGGGGAGCTGTTTTTT	TRBV7-3	NA	NA	TRBJ2-2
CASSLAGPGQGAYEQYF	TGTGCCAGCAGCTTAGCCGGACCGGGACAGGGGGCCTACGAGCAGTACTTC	TRBV7-8	TRBD1	NA	TRBJ2-7
CASSPGGAGGYTF	TGTGCCAGTAGCCCAGGGGGCGCGGGTGGCTACACCTTC	TRBV11-2	TRBD1	NA	TRBJ1-2
CASSFPGLETGGRTDTQYF	TGCGCCAGCAGCTTTCCGGGTCTCGAGACAGGGGGCAGAACAGATACGCAGTATTTT	TRBV5-1	TRBD1	NA	TRBJ2-3
CASSSGGLAGGLNEQFF	TGCGCCAGCAGCTCCGGGGGCCTAGCGGGAGGGCTGAATGAGCAGTTCTTC	TRBV5-1	TRBD2	NA	TRBJ2-1
CSVVWTLRSGANVLTF	TGCAGCGTTGTTTGGACACTCCGCTCTGGGGCCAACGTCCTGACTTTC	TRBV29-1	NA	NA	TRBJ2-6
CSASGQGAENTIYF	TGCAGTGCTAGTGGACAGGGGGCCGAAAACACCATATATTTT	TRBV20-1	TRBD1	NA	TRBJ1-3
CAWTPTRAGELFF	TGTGCCTGGACCCCCACTAGGGCCGGGGAGCTGTTTTTT	TRBV30	NA	NA	TRBJ2-2
CASSISAEGETQYF	TGTGCCAGTAGTATATCCGCGGAGGGTGAGACCCAGTACTTC	TRBV19	NA	few	TRBJ2-5
CASSGQGASYEQYF	TGTGCCAGTAGTGGGCAGGGGGCCTCCTACGAGCAGTACTTC	TRBV19	TRBD1	NA	TRBJ2-7
CASISFEGGHVNTEAFF	TGTGCCAGCATTTCTTTCGAGGGGGGGCATGTGAACACTGAAGCTTTCTTT	TRBV28	NA	NA	TRBJ1-1
CASNPGTQQETQYF	TGCGCCAGCAATCCCGGGACACAACAAGAGACCCAGTACTTC	TRBV5-1	NA	NA	TRBJ2-5
CASSHRRGQASTDTQYF	TGTGCCAGCAGCCATCGAAGAGGTCAAGCTAGCACAGATACGCAGTATTTT	TRBV3-1/TRBV3-2	NA	NA	TRBJ2-3
CASSLGLARYNEQFF	TGTGCCAGCAGCTTAGGGCTAGCGAGATACAATGAGCAGTTCTTC	TRBV11-3	NA	NA	TRBJ2-1
CASSRTQGGSYEQYF	TGTGCCAGCAGCCGTACGCAGGGGGGATCCTACGAGCAGTACTTC	TRBV13	NA	NA	TRBJ2-7
CASSFRGYEQYF	TGTGCCAGCAGTTTCCGGGGCTACGAGCAGTACTTC	TRBV28	NA	NA	TRBJ2-7
CASSVGGSRTGELFF	TGTGCCAGCAGCGTAGGTGGGAGTAGGACCGGGGAGCTGTTTTTT	TRBV9	NA	NA	TRBJ2-2
CASSYSAAVPARKETQYF	TGTGCCAGCAGTTATTCTGCGGCAGTGCCAGCACGAAAAGAGACCCAGTACTTC	TRBV6-9	NA	NA	TRBJ2-5
CASSPGQEPEKLFF	TGCGCCAGCAGCCCCGGACAGGAGCCTGAAAAACTGTTTTTT	TRBV5-1	TRBD1	NA	TRBJ1-4
CASTLYSGGYTF	TGTGCCAGCACCCTGTACAGCGGTGGCTACACCTTC	TRBV5-8	NA	NA	TRBJ1-2
CASRHQEGAVNEQYF	TGTGCCAGTAGACACCAAGAGGGGGCCGTAAACGAGCAGTACTTC	TRBV19	TRBD1	NA	TRBJ2-7
CASSHTRGLPQNIQYF	TGTGCCAGCAGCCACACCAGGGGTCTTCCACAAAACATTCAGTACTTC	TRBV3-1/TRBV3-2	NA	NA	TRBJ2-4
CASSPQGGRAPNEQFF	TGCGCCAGCAGTCCCCAGGGCGGGAGGGCCCCCAATGAGCAGTTCTTC	TRBV5-1	TRBD2	NA	TRBJ2-1
CASSEGSGFQETQYF	TGTGCCAGCAGTGAAGGTAGCGGGTTCCAAGAGACCCAGTACTTC	TRBV6-1	TRBD2	NA	TRBJ2-5